This TCR beta chain was captured by sequencing in a study of T cells after yellow fever vaccination. General study findings and limits: The booster saw the reappearance of most primary-vaccination clones (approximately 96% CD4, roughly 90% CD8).

With regard to this clonotype: Its antigen is not identified.

Trimming left V 1 base short and J 9 bases short, with 12 bases between. The CDR3 length is 13 residues. TCRdb itself ran the 5' RACE reads through MiXCR, one entry per CDR3 protein. The sample comprises nearly 350,000 distinct CDR3 sequences, around 8.1% of which are singletons, and 17% rests with the top ten. This chain connects TRBV12-3 or TRBV12-4 to TRBJ2-5; a possible D gene is TRBD2 (5 bases). The sample consisted of PBMCs, taken 35 to 50 days after the first yellow fever vaccination. The receptor was isolated from a young man who received the YFV17D yellow fever vaccine. The CDR3 DNA follows: TGTGCCAGCAGTTTAGTCAGCGGTGGGCCCCAGTACTTC. Translated: CASSLVSGGPQYF.